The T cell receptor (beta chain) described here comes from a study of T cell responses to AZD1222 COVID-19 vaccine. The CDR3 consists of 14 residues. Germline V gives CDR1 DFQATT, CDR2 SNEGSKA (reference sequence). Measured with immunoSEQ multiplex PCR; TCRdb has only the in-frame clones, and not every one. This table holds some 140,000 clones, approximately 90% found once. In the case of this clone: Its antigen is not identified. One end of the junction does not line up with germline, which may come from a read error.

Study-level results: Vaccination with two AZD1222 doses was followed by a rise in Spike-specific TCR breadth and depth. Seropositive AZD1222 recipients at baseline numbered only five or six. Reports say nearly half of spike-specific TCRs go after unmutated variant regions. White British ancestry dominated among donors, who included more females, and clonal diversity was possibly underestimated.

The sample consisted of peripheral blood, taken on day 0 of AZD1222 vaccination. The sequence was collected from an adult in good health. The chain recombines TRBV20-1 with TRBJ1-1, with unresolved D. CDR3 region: CSASGRQANTEAFF. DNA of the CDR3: TGCAGCGCTAGTGGACGGCAGGCGAACACTGAAGCTTTCTTT.